The 29 T cell receptor beta chains in this list originate from one sample, sequenced in a study of human T cells and chemical hapten exposure. Time point defined: healthy volunteer bleed at 6 weeks. Unfractionated whole blood served as the source for total RNA extraction. In TCRdb, the RACE reads were re-called with MiXCR into one record per CDR3 protein. The sample gives 35,000 to 55,000 distinct CDR3 sequences, 3% to 4.5% of which show up once; around 5% is in the top ten. The sample consisted of whole blood. Source of these receptors: a human donor in good health. Some clones in this sample may be carry-over from other donors' samples.

This clonotype showed up many times. The CDR3 loop is CASSEDRVGNQPQHF. The CDR3 DNA sequence: TGTGCCAGCAGTGAAGACAGGGTGGGCAATCAGCCCCAGCATTTT. This chain joins TRBV2 and TRBJ1-5, with TRBD1 as a possible D gene (6 bases). Germline V gives CDR1 SNHLY, CDR2 FYNNEI. The CDR3 is made up of 15 amino acids. V was cut by 1 base and J by 2 bases, with 9 bases left in between.

This clonotype was detected ten times or more. CDR3 loop: CASSLQPANTQYF. CDR3 DNA: TGTGCCAGCAGCCTCCAGCCAGCCAACACGCAGTATTTT. The rearrangement joins TRBV13 to TRBJ2-3; no firm D call. Germline V CDR1 and CDR2: PRHDT, FYEKMQ (reference sequence). Trimming stripped 5 bases from V and 9 bases from J, with 15 bases between. The CDR3 loop spans 13 amino acids.

There are many counts of this clonotype. The CDR3 reads CASSTRTSGIAEQFF. The CDR3 DNA is TGTGCCAGCAGTACTCGGACTAGCGGGATAGCTGAGCAGTTCTTC. This chain uses TRBV28 with TRBJ2-1; the match to TRBD2 covers 12 bases. CDR1 and CDR2 (germline): MDHEN, SYDVKM. The CDR3 spans 15 residues. Trimming took 5 bases from V and 9 from J; bases not matched to a gene: 8. Drawing the rest from reference TRBV28 and TRBJ2-1, the complete variable domain is DVKVTQSSRYLVKRTGEKVFLECVQDMDHENMFWYRQDPGLGLRLIYFSYDVKMKEKGDIPEGYSVSREKKERFSLILESASTNQTSMYLCASSTRTSGIAEQFFGPGTRLTVL.

This clonotype was recorded many times. The V call is TRBV28, the J call TRBJ2-3; 9 positions agree with TRBD1. The length of the CDR3 is 14 residues. V shed 6 bases, J shed 0 bases, and the junction held 1 base outside the gene matches. Germline CDR1 reads MDHEN; CDR2 reads SYDVKM. CDR3 residues: CASRGTGSTDTQYF. In nucleotides, the CDR3 is TGTGCCAGCAGGGGGACAGGGAGCACAGATACGCAGTATTTT.

The sample holds many counts of this clonotype. The chain has TRBV12-3 or TRBV12-4 and TRBJ1-1, with 9 positions matching TRBD1. The CDR3 is 13 amino acids. With 5 bases clipped from V and 4 bases from J, the junction kept 2 bases outside the gene matches. The CDR3 bases are TGTGCCAGCAGTCTACAGGGGGCCACTGAAGCTTTCTTT. Protein sequence: CASSLQGATEAFF.

This clonotype was counted at least ten times. The gene calls are TRBV6-5 and TRBJ2-1, with 14 bases matching TRBD2. The CDR3 runs to 16 residues. Trimming took 6 bases from V and 10 from J; bases not matched to a gene: 11. CDR1 and CDR2 (germline): MNHEY, SVGAGI. CDR3 bases: TGTGCCAGCAGCCTTTCGGGACTAGCGGGAGACCGGGAGCAGTTCTTC. As protein: CASSLSGLAGDREQFF.

Many counts were recorded for this clonotype. J is TRBJ2-7 and V is TRBV29-1; a possible D gene is TRBD2 (5 bases). V was cut by 8 bases and J by 1 base, with 9 bases left in between. Germline loops: CDR1 SQVTM, CDR2 ANQGSEA. The CDR3 sequence is 11 residues long. The CDR3 nucleotides are TGCAGCATACGGGGTTCCTACGAGCAGTACTTC. Protein sequence: CSIRGSYEQYF.

This clonotype has at least ten counts. V usage is TRBV9 and J usage is TRBJ2-7; 8 nucleotides align to TRBD1. V lost 3 bases and J lost 4; bases outside the gene matches: 3. CDR1 SGDLS and CDR2 YYNGEE come from the germline V gene. The CDR3 spans 13 residues. CDR3 sequence (DNA): TGTGCCAGCAGCGCGCGACAGGGGTACGAGCAGTACTTC. It specifies CASSARQGYEQYF.

This clonotype came up a few times. The V call is TRBV14, the J call TRBJ1-3; 7 bases match TRBD1. This CDR3 comprises 16 residues. V shed 4 bases, J shed 4 bases, and the junction held 10 bases outside the gene matches. CDR1 and CDR2 (germline): SGHDN, FVKESK. The CDR3 sequence is CASSPLGRGKGNTIYF. The CDR3 DNA follows: TGTGCCAGCAGCCCGCTGGGCAGGGGGAAGGGAAACACCATATATTTT.

This clonotype was observed a few times. The chain joins TRBV10-2 to TRBJ1-5; the D is unclear. V was trimmed by 0 bases and J by 11 bases, leaving 14 bases between them. CDR1 is WSHSY and CDR2 is SAAADI in the germline V gene. The CDR3 has 14 residues. The CDR3 DNA is TGCGCCAGCAGTGAGTCGACGGAGGGCGGAACCCAGCATTTT. It translates to CASSESTEGGTQHF.

This chain links TRBV18 with TRBJ2-7; 11 bases agree with TRBD1. From germline, CDR1 is KGHSH and CDR2 LQKENI. Trimming at V came to 3 bases and at J to 0 bases, leaving 1 base not matched to a gene. The CDR3 contains 15 residues. CDR3 DNA: TGTGCCAGCTCACCCGGGACAGGGGGCTCCTACGAGCAGTACTTC. Protein: CASSPGTGGSYEQYF. Drawing the rest from reference TRBV18 and TRBJ2-7, the complete variable domain is NAGVMQNPRHLVRRRGQEARLRCSPMKGHSHVYWYRQLPEEGLKFMVYLQKENIIDESGMPKERFSAEFPKEGPSILRIQQVVRGDSAAYFCASSPGTGGSYEQYFGPGTRLTVT.

The chain joins TRBV6-1 to TRBJ2-3, with 7 bases aligning to TRBD1. The ends lost 5 bases at V and 9 bases at J; junction bases unmatched: 11. The CDR3 sequence is 14 residues long. Germline V gene data show CDR1 as MNHNS and CDR2 as SASEGT. CDR3 sequence: CASSIDRAPDTQYF. In DNA, the CDR3 is TGTGCCAGCAGTATAGACAGGGCCCCTGACACGCAGTATTTT.

This CDR3 reads CASSPRTSGLSSYNEQFF. The DNA for the CDR3 is TGTGCCAGCAGTCCTCGGACTAGCGGCCTTAGCTCCTACAATGAGCAGTTCTTC. This sequence joins TRBV27 and TRBJ2-1; 10 nucleotides align to TRBD2. J lost 0 bases, V lost 5 bases, and 10 bases had no gene match. The CDR3 is 18 amino acids. Looked up from germline, CDR1 is MNHEY and CDR2 is SMNVEV (reference sequence).

This clonotype occurred many times. The CDR3 coding sequence is TGTGCCAGCAGGGACCTCGACAGGGGACGGTGGGCCGGGGAGCTGTTTTTT. Its translation is CASRDLDRGRWAGELFF. The J gene is TRBJ2-2, the V gene TRBV6-5; 8 bases match TRBD1. CDR3 length: 17 amino acids. In germline, CDR1 is MNHEY, CDR2 SVGAGI. Unmatched junction bases numbered 15, after V lost 6 bases and J lost 6 bases.

This clonotype was recorded many times. This chain joins TRBV20-1 and TRBJ1-1; unclear D gene. Looked up from germline, CDR1 is DFQATT and CDR2 is SNEGSKA (reference sequence). This CDR3 has 13 residues. The V end lost 3 bases, the J end lost 1 base, and 9 bases lay between the germline ends. The CDR3 sequence: CSASPGANTEAFF. The CDR3 DNA sequence: TGCAGTGCTAGTCCCGGAGCGAACACTGAAGCTTTCTTT.

This clonotype was observed a few times. CDR3 DNA sequence: TGTGCCAGCAGCCTAGCGACAGGGACGTGGGCTGAAGCTTTCTTT. Translation: CASSLATGTWAEAFF. V is TRBV9 and J is TRBJ1-1, with 7 bases fitting TRBD1. The germline gives CDR1 SGDLS, CDR2 YYNGEE. The J segment lost 6 bases and the V segment lost 4 bases, leaving 12 bases of the junction unmatched. The CDR3 length is 15 residues.

This clonotype was detected ten times or more. This chain links TRBV2 with TRBJ2-1; 7 bases agree with TRBD2. Trimming removed 1 base from V and 7 bases from J; junction bases left unmatched: 13. This CDR3 contains 17 residues. Germline lookup yields CDR1 SNHLY and CDR2 FYNNEI. In DNA form, the CDR3 reads TGTGCCAGCAGTGAAGGGGCCGCGGGGAGGGTCCCAAATGAGCAGTTCTTC. Its translation: CASSEGAAGRVPNEQFF.

This clonotype was counted many times. This chain links TRBV28 with TRBJ1-1; D might be TRBD1 (5 bases). The CDR3 runs to 13 residues. V was clipped by 3 bases and J by 4 bases, with 9 bases between them. In germline, CDR1 is MDHEN, CDR2 SYDVKM. The CDR3: CASSFDGGTEAFF. The CDR3 DNA is TGTGCCAGCAGTTTCGATGGGGGCACTGAAGCTTTCTTT.

This clonotype was recorded a few times. The CDR3 spells CASSVEAGVHEQYF. CDR3 in DNA: TGTGCCAGCAGTGTAGAGGCGGGGGTGCACGAGCAGTACTTC. The rearrangement uses TRBV28 and TRBJ2-7; 7 nucleotides line up with TRBD2. The length of the CDR3 is 14 residues. Trimming took 5 bases from V and 5 from J; bases not matched to a gene: 9. In germline, CDR1 is MDHEN, CDR2 SYDVKM.

The V call is TRBV30, the J call TRBJ2-2; D gene uncertain. Germline V gene sequence: CDR1 GTSNPN, CDR2 SVGIG (reference sequence). The CDR3 sequence is 10 residues long. Trimming removed 8 bases at V and 2 bases at J, with 3 bases between. The CDR3 is CAGNTGELFF. The CDR3 bases are TGTGCCGGTAACACCGGGGAGCTGTTTTTT.

This clonotype was counted ten times or more. The chain joins TRBV27 to TRBJ1-6, with D perhaps matching TRBD1 (6 bases). Germline lookup yields CDR1 MNHEY and CDR2 SMNVEV (reference sequence). This CDR3 has 17 amino acids. V lost 0 bases and J 5 bases, leaving 14 bases between the germline ends. The CDR3 DNA reads TGTGCCAGCAGTTTATCGGCCGGGACACACAATAATTCACCCCTCCACTTT. Translated: CASSLSAGTHNNSPLHF.

The chain links TRBV3-1 to TRBJ2-2, with D hard to call. Germline CDR1 and CDR2: LGHDT and YNNKEL (reference sequence). The CDR3 is 14 amino acids. With 2 bases removed from V and 1 base from J, the gap between germline ends came to 5 bases. This CDR3 is CASSQQVNTGELFF. CDR3 sequence (DNA): TGTGCCAGCAGCCAACAAGTGAACACCGGGGAGCTGTTTTTT.

In its sample, this clonotype was seen many times. The chain has TRBV4-1 and TRBJ2-7, with 9 positions matching TRBD2. The V gene's germline CDR1 is MGHRA and CDR2 YSYEKL. V lost 2 bases to trimming and J lost 4 bases; unmatched junction nucleotides: 6. CDR3 length: 15 amino acids. CDR3 in DNA: TGCGCCAGCAGCCAACCTTCTAGCGGGGAGTACGAGCAGTACTTC. This gives the protein CASSQPSSGEYEQYF.

This clonotype appeared many times. The J gene is TRBJ2-1, the V gene TRBV28, with TRBD2 matching over 9 bases. The CDR3 consists of 16 residues. CDR1 and CDR2 (germline): MDHEN, SYDVKM. V was pared by 1 base and J by 8 bases, with 9 bases of the junction left unmatched. CDR3 residues: CASSLFPGLAFDEQFF. The CDR3 bases are TGTGCCAGCAGTTTATTCCCGGGACTAGCTTTTGATGAGCAGTTCTTC. Full variable domain (outside the CDR3, taken from reference TRBV28 and TRBJ2-1): DVKVTQSSRYLVKRTGEKVFLECVQDMDHENMFWYRQDPGLGLRLIYFSYDVKMKEKGDIPEGYSVSREKKERFSLILESASTNQTSMYLCASSLFPGLAFDEQFFGPGTRLTVL.

This clonotype was seen at least ten times. V and J are TRBV12-3 or TRBV12-4 and TRBJ2-6, with D perhaps assigned TRBD1 or TRBD2 (6 bases each). The V end lost 3 bases, the J end lost 2 bases, and 8 bases lay between the germline ends. The CDR3 is 15 residues long. CDR3 bases: TGTGCCAGCAGTTTGAGGGGGGCTGGGGCCAACGTCCTGACTTTC. Translation: CASSLRGAGANVLTF.

This clonotype was seen repeatedly, ten times or more. The gene calls are TRBV5-4 and TRBJ1-1; a weak D match, TRBD1 (5 bases). There are 20 residues in the CDR3. V lost 0 bases and J lost 0, with 24 bases in between. Germline V gene sequence: CDR1 SGHNT, CDR2 YYREEE (reference sequence). Here the CDR3 reads CASSLERFPPGTYMNTEAFF. The DNA of the CDR3 is TGTGCCAGCAGCTTGGAAAGGTTCCCCCCAGGGACGTACATGAACACTGAAGCTTTCTTT.

This clonotype has ten or more counts. This chain joins TRBV5-4 and TRBJ2-5, with D unresolved. This CDR3 spans 14 amino acids. CDR1 SGHNT and CDR2 YYREEE come from the germline V gene (reference sequence). V was trimmed by 0 bases and J by 5 bases, leaving 11 bases between them. CDR3 amino acids: CASSLVPGVETQYF. CDR3 DNA: TGTGCCAGCAGCTTGGTCCCTGGGGTTGAGACCCAGTACTTC.

This rearrangement joins TRBV15 to TRBJ1-5; D perhaps matches TRBD1 (6 bases). This CDR3 is 16 amino acids long. V lost 2 bases and J 3 bases, leaving 14 bases between the germline ends. Germline values: CDR1 LNHNV, CDR2 YYDKDF (reference sequence). The CDR3 DNA is TGTGCCACCAGCAGAATTCAGGGGCAGCCCAATCAGCCCCAGCATTTT. Amino acids: CATSRIQGQPNQPQHF.

This clonotype appeared many times. The V call is TRBV20-1, the J call TRBJ2-6; D is unresolved. Between the trimmed V and J ends, which lost 3 bases and 2 bases, there was a span of 5 bases. The germline CDR1 and CDR2 sequences are DFQATT and SNEGSKA (reference sequence). CDR3 size: 13 residues. The CDR3 sequence: CSARLPGANVLTF. CDR3 bases: TGCAGTGCTAGGCTCCCTGGGGCCAACGTCCTGACTTTC.